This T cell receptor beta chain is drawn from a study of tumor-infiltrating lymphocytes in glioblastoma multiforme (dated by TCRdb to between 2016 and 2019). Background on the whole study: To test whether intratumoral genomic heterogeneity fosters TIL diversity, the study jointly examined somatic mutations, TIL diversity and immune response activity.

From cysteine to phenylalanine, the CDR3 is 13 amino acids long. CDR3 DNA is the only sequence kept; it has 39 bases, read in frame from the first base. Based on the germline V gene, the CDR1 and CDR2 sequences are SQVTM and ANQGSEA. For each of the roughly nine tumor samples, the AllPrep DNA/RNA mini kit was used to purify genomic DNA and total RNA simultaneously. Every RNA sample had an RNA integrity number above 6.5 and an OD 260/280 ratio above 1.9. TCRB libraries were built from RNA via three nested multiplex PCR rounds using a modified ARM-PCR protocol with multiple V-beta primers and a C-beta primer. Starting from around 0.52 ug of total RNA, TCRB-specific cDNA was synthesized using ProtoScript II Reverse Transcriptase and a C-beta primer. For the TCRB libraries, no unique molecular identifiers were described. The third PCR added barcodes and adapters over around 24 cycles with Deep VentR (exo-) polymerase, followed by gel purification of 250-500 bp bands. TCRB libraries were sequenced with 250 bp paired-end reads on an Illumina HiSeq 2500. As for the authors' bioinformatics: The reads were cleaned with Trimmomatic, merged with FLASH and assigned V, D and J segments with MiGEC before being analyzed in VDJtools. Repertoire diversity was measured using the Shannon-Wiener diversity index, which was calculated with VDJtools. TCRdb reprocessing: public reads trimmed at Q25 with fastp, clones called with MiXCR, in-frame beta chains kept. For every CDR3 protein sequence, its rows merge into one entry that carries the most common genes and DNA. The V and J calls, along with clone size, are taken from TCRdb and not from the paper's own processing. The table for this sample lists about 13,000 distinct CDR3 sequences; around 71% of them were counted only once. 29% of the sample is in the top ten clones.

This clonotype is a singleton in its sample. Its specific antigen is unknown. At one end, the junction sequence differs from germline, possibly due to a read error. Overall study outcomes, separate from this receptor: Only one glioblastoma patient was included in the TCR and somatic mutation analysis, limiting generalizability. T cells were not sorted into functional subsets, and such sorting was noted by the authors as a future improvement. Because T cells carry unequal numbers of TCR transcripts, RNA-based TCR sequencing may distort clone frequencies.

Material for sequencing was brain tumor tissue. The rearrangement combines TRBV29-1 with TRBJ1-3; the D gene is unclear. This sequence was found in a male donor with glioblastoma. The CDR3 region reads CSVLRVVGNTICF. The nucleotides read TGCAGCGTGCTACGGGTGGTTGGAAACACCATATGTTTT.